The source of this TCR beta chain is a study of T cells in localized non-small cell lung cancer. CDR1 and CDR2 from the germline V gene are SGHVS and FNYEAQ. The CDR3 is 15 residues long. V lost 5 bases to trimming and J lost 5 bases, with 18 bases between them. Generated by immunoSEQ multiplex PCR, the TCRdb table keeps only in-frame clones and is missing some. Among some 27,000 clones, around 89% were seen once, and the ten largest hold 10% to 15%. The sequences come from peripheral blood, collected before any cancer treatment. The receptor was derived from a female donor over 55 with stage III squamous cell lung carcinoma. The chain joins TRBV7-6 to TRBJ1-2; tentative D call: TRBD1 (5 bases). Written as DNA, the CDR3 is TGTGCCAGCAGCGGGGGGAAAGGAGGCGAGTATGGCTACACCTTC. Translating it yields CASSGGKGGEYGYTF.